The 10 T cell receptor beta chains below all came from one sample that was sequenced in a study of human versus mouse CDR3 diversity and MHC coevolution. TCRdb's copy holds only in-frame clones and misses some; the assay was immunoSEQ multiplex PCR. The sample includes fewer than 80,000 clones, 85% to 95% seen only once; the top ten take about 0.15%. What was sequenced was naive CD4+ T cells from blood. The subset denotes: CD45RO-negative CD62L-positive naive CD4 T cells. These receptors were taken from a person between 30 and 69 years old in good health.

The rearrangement uses TRBV5-1 and TRBJ2-7; D not certain. V gave up 5 bases and J gave up 3 bases, with 12 bases separating them. The germline gives CDR1 SGHRS, CDR2 YFSETQ. There are 13 residues in the CDR3. This CDR3 reads CASSGQALYEQYF. Here the CDR3 DNA reads TGCGCCAGCAGTGGGCAGGCGCTCTACGAGCAGTACTTC.

A single count supports this clone. This chain connects TRBV10-3 to TRBJ2-7, with 9 nucleotides matching TRBD2. J lost 5 bases, V lost 3 bases, and 8 bases had no gene match. Germline CDR1 is ENHRY and CDR2 is SYGVKD. The CDR3 is 15 residues long. The DNA for the CDR3 is TGTGCCATCAGTGACGTTAGCGGGAGCGGAGACGAGCAGTACTTC. Amino acid sequence: CAISDVSGSGDEQYF.

The count of this clone is one. The rearrangement uses TRBV19 and TRBJ2-3; 10 positions match TRBD2. Looked up from germline, CDR1 is LNHDA and CDR2 is SQIVND (reference sequence). The V and J ends lost 5 bases and 0 bases, in that order; junction bases with no gene match: 5. The CDR3 runs to 16 residues. CDR3: CASSLIAGGSTDTQYF. CDR3 DNA: TGTGCCAGTAGTTTAATAGCGGGAGGTAGCACAGATACGCAGTATTTT. Using reference TRBV19 and TRBJ2-3 for the parts outside the CDR3, the full variable domain is DGGITQSPKYLFRKEGQNVTLSCEQNLNHDAMYWYRQDPGQGLRLIYYSQIVNDFQKGDIAEGYSVSREKKESFPLTVTSAQKNPTAFYLCASSLIAGGSTDTQYFGPGTRLTVL.

The genes are TRBV7-9 and TRBJ2-5, with TRBD2 matching over 7 bases. The J call is doubtful: the DNA matches TRBJ2-7 better. Germline V CDR1 and CDR2: SEHNR, FQNEAQ (reference sequence). The CDR3 has 12 amino acids. The DNA for the CDR3 is TGTGCCAGCAGCTTAACGGGAGGCGAGCAGTACTTC. It encodes CASSLTGGEQYF.

The CDR3 protein is CASSGVYSNQPQHF. CDR3 in DNA: TGTGCCAGCAGTGGCGTTTATAGCAATCAGCCCCAGCATTTT. The V and J genes are TRBV2 and TRBJ1-5; D not resolved. This CDR3 is built from 14 residues. Trimming took 4 bases from V and 0 from J, leaving 7 bases between them. The germline CDR1 and CDR2 sequences are SNHLY and FYNNEI.

V and J are TRBV7-8 and TRBJ2-1; TRBD2 matches 12 bases. V was pared by 1 base and J by 6 bases, with 10 bases of the junction left unmatched. The CDR3 has 18 residues. Germline V gene lookup returns CDR1 SGHVS and CDR2 FQNEAQ. The CDR3 nucleotides are TGTGCCAGCAGCTTAGTTAGTACTAGGGGACTAGCGGGCAATGAGCAGTTCTTC. It is translated as CASSLVSTRGLAGNEQFF.

The chain employs TRBV2 and TRBJ1-5; possible D gene TRBD1, 5 bases. Between the trimmed V and J ends, which lost 2 bases and 3 bases, there was a span of 8 bases. Germline V gene sequence: CDR1 SNHLY, CDR2 FYNNEI. The length of the CDR3 is 14 residues. The CDR3 DNA reads TGTGCCAGCAGTGAACAGGGTCCCAATCAGCCCCAGCATTTT. This gives the protein CASSEQGPNQPQHF.

The chain uses TRBV6-4 and TRBJ2-2; maybe TRBD1 (5 bases). This CDR3 spans 13 amino acids. Germline CDR1 reads MRHNA; CDR2 reads SNTAGT. V was clipped by 6 bases and J by 1 base, with 6 bases between them. The CDR3 DNA reads TGTGCCAGCAGCAGGGAGAACACCGGGGAGCTGTTTTTT. Its translation is CASSRENTGELFF.

V gene TRBV10-3 combines with J gene TRBJ1-1; no clear D gene. The V end was cut by 0 bases, the J end by 11 bases, with 7 bases between. The CDR3 covers 11 residues. Germline V gene data show CDR1 as ENHRY and CDR2 as SYGVKD. CDR3 nucleotide sequence: TGTGCCATCAGTGAGTCTGGAGCGGCTTTCTTT. Translating gives CAISESGAAFF.

The chain employs TRBV6-5 and TRBJ2-1, with a possible D match to TRBD1 (5 bases). With 2 bases removed from V and 5 bases from J, the gap between germline ends came to 10 bases. The CDR3 has 14 amino acids. The germline CDR1 and CDR2 sequences are MNHEY and SVGAGI. For the CDR3, the DNA is TGTGCCAGCAGTTACCGACAGACAAACAATGAGCAGTTCTTC. Its translation is CASSYRQTNNEQFF.